This T cell receptor (beta chain) was sequenced in a study of Ad26.COV2.S vaccination and SARS-CoV-2 variants. The study, taken as a whole, reports: In TCR breadth and depth analyses, total T cell responses may have been underestimated.

Comments on this clone: Its antigen is unknown.

The method was immunoSEQ multiplex PCR; TCRdb's version includes in-frame clones alone and lacks a portion of them. Among about 680,000 clones listed, roughly nine tenths were seen once. The V segment lost 4 bases and the J segment 5 bases; nucleotides outside the gene matches: 1. Per germline, CDR1 SGHRS and CDR2 YFSETQ. The CDR3 sequence is 12 residues long. Treatment defined: around 19 received Ad26.COV2.S at low or high dose, single or two shots; about 5 received placebo; per-sample allocation not given. Specimen acquisition occurred on day 63 following the initial vaccine or placebo injection. This clonotype was sampled from a person between 18 and 59 years old who received the Ad26.COV2.S COVID-19 vaccine or a placebo. The chain employs TRBV5-1 and TRBJ2-5; 8 nucleotides line up with TRBD1. The sample in question was peripheral blood, obtained in a trial of Ad26.COV2.S vaccine versus placebo. CDR3 in amino acids: CASSDRGETQYF. CDR3 DNA sequence: TGCGCCAGCAGCGACAGGGGTGAGACCCAGTACTTC.